The clone carrying this T cell receptor beta chain was recorded only once. The template was RNA from unsorted bulk tissue. This non-tumor lung sample came from over 3 cm beyond the tumor edge. There are 15 residues in the CDR3. Trimming at V came to 8 bases and at J to 6 bases, leaving 13 bases not matched to a gene. CDR1 SQVTM and CDR2 ANQGSEA come from the germline V gene. The source of the sample is a study of tumor and adjacent non-tumor tissue in lung cancer. TCRbeta libraries were built with three rounds of nested PCR, modified from ARM-PCR. TCRdb recomputed calls from the multiplex PCR reads with MiXCR, one row per CDR3 protein. The sample lists around 99,000 distinct CDR3 sequences; 62% were seen once.

Sequenced sample: distant non-tumor lung tissue. This chain links TRBV29-1 with TRBJ2-3, with 11 nucleotides matching TRBD2. This receptor was identified in a man aged 60-69 years with non-small cell lung cancer. Here the CDR3 DNA reads TGCAGCATAGCCCCACTAGCGGGAGTTCCGGATACGCAGTATTTT. As protein: CSIAPLAGVPDTQYF.